The present entry profiles one T cell receptor beta chain with its context. Its antigen is not yet known. From each donor, an approximately 2.5 ml peripheral blood sample was collected into PAXgene tubes and stored at -80 degrees C. Without T cell sorting, total RNA was isolated from whole blood using the PAXgene blood miRNA kit on an automated QIAcube. Peripheral blood from monozygotic twin pairs concordant or discordant for inflammatory bowel disease was subjected to deep TCRalpha and TCRbeta repertoire profiling with unique molecular barcoding. Smoking habits were recorded for all twin pairs, and individuals were classified as current, former or never smokers. Library preparation was by 5' RACE. The input for every TCR library was 3,500 to 4,000 ng of total RNA. For each sample, cDNA synthesis was carried out in eight separate reactions using SMARTScribe reverse transcriptase. During cDNA synthesis, template switching introduced unique molecular identifiers that contained a 6-nucleotide sample barcode. Amplification of TCRalpha and TCRbeta cDNA involved two nested PCRs of 16 and 9 cycles, and each PCR was followed by bead purification. Before amplification, the cDNA was both treated with uracil DNA-glycosylase and purified with the QIAquick PCR purification kit. The second PCR added Illumina TruSeq-compatible adapters along with sample-specific barcodes. Library quality and concentration were checked on TapeStation and Qubit, and libraries were pooled at approximately 5 ng each. The pooled libraries were sequenced with 2 x 100 bp reads and custom sequencing primers on an Illumina HiSeq2500 single-index Rapid Run. The authors' analysis ran thus. PCR and sequencing errors were corrected by UMI-based consensus assembly using MiGEC version 1.2.6. MiXCR version 2.1.1 was used for V(D)J alignment, clonotype assembly and CDR3 extraction. Normalisation of gene usage, clonotype sharing and MAIT/NKT TCR abundance was achieved by analysing the top 1000, 10 000 and 20 000 clonotypes per sample. Diversity was computed as the inverse Simpson index with the vegan R package after downsampling to 27 000 UMIs. Paired Mann-Whitney U tests were applied to discordant twin pairs, and Benjamini-Hochberg correction was used for multiple testing. TCRdb reprocessed the reads; each CDR3 protein sequence makes one entry, and DNA is unavailable. TCRdb, not the original authors, processed these V and J calls. The table held for this sample gives approximately 330,000 distinct CDR3 sequences. Approximately 2% of the sample is taken by the ten largest.

The data stem from a study of monozygotic twins with inflammatory bowel disease (dated by TCRdb to between 2018 and 2021). Some background on the complete study: The full study comprised some 30 monozygotic twin pairs: nine German pairs (four IBD-concordant, five IBD-discordant) and 19 IBD-discordant Danish pairs. The search for disease-associated traits relied mainly on comparing, within discordant pairs, IBD patients with their genetically identical healthy co-twins. Each individual had, on average, about 151 000 unique TCRalpha sequences and 181 000 unique TCRbeta sequences available for analysis.

The CDR1 and CDR2 encoded by the germline V gene are SGHRS and YFSETQ. The CDR3 covers 14 residues, taking in both the cysteine and the phenylalanine. The coding DNA is unavailable. Paper-wide results and their limitations: Fewer clonotypes were shared with other individuals by IBD patients than by healthy twins, most markedly in patients showing signs of disease activity. Because patients received different immunosuppressive treatments, the repertoires may have picked up extra background noise and variability between individuals. Distinction between different T cell subtypes could not be achieved in the analysis. Repertoire similarity did not differ between concordant and discordant twins, possibly due to limited statistical power. The results gave no support for a single strong signal or clonotype linked to IBD. A decrease in TCRbeta repertoire diversity, as measured by inverse Simpson index, was observed in IBD patients compared with their healthy co-twins.

The specimen sequenced was blood. The clonotype comes from a human donor with ulcerative colitis or Crohn's disease, or a healthy co-twin of an affected twin (not recorded which). The rearranged segments are TRBV5-1 and TRBJ2-7; no DNA is available, so the TRBD1 call from TCRdb remains unchecked. CDR3 reads: CASSLDPGVGEQYF. Reference TRBV5-1 and TRBJ2-7 genes cover what lies past the CDR3, so the full variable domain is KAGVTQTPRYLIKTRGQQVTLSCSPISGHRSVSWYQQTPGQGLQFLFEYFSETQRNKGNFPGRFSGRQFSNSRSEMNVSTLELGDSALYLCASSLDPGVGEQYFGPGTRLTVT.